The next 21 T cell receptor beta chains were all read from a single sample in a study of shared clonotypes between healthy human individuals. Positive CCR7 selection of CD45RO-negative cells yielded the naive CD8 cells, and terminally differentiated effector memory CD45RA+ cells were excluded. Here immunoSEQ multiplex PCR was the method, and the copy in TCRdb shows in-frame clones only, minus some. Of about 2 million clones detected, about 95% appear once; the ten largest clones hold roughly 1%. Input material: naive CD8+ T cells sorted from blood. Receptors were obtained from a man between 18 and 29 years old in good health.

V and J are TRBV29-1 and TRBJ2-7; TRBD1 aligns across 9 bases. Germline V gene lookup returns CDR1 SQVTM and CDR2 ANQGSEA. V was clipped by 4 bases and J by 5 bases; unmatched bases: 6. This CDR3 is built from 13 residues. CDR3 DNA sequence: TGCAGCGTTGGAGGACAGGGGCTCAACGAGCAGTACTTC. It translates to CSVGGQGLNEQYF.

The chain is built from TRBV2 and TRBJ1-6; the D is unclear. V lost 1 base and J lost 5, with 6 bases in between. The CDR3 is 14 residues long. Germline loops: CDR1 SNHLY, CDR2 FYNNEI. The CDR3 coding sequence is TGTGCCAGCAGTGAAGGGATTCATAATTCACCCCTCCACTTT. Encoded protein: CASSEGIHNSPLHF.

V usage is TRBV28 and J usage is TRBJ1-1; TRBD1 matches at 8 bases. Germline V gene sequence: CDR1 MDHEN, CDR2 SYDVKM. V lost 7 bases to trimming and J lost 4 bases; unmatched junction nucleotides: 5. The CDR3 length is 13 residues. CDR3 nucleotides: TGTGCCAGCACCAGGGGGCTGGCCACTGAAGCTTTCTTT. It specifies CASTRGLATEAFF. Together with reference TRBV28 and TRBJ1-1, the CDR3 gives the full variable domain: DVKVTQSSRYLVKRTGEKVFLECVQDMDHENMFWYRQDPGLGLRLIYFSYDVKMKEKGDIPEGYSVSREKKERFSLILESASTNQTSMYLCASTRGLATEAFFGQGTRLTVV.

The chain uses TRBV14 and TRBJ2-2; tentatively, D is TRBD1 (5 bases). The CDR3 totals 13 residues. CDR1 SGHDN and CDR2 FVKESK come from the germline V gene. Trimming left V 7 bases short and J 4 bases short, with 10 bases between. Written as DNA, the CDR3 is TGTGCCAGCAACGGACACCTCACCGGGGAGCTGTTTTTT. Its translation is CASNGHLTGELFF.

The CDR3 region has the DNA TGTGCCAGTAGTGTGACTAGCGGGGGGTCCTACGAGCAGTACTTC. It specifies CASSVTSGGSYEQYF. The chain couples TRBV19 to TRBJ2-7, with 13 bases lining up with TRBD2. This CDR3 spans 15 amino acids. Germline CDR1 and CDR2: LNHDA and SQIVND (reference sequence). V lost 5 bases, J lost 1 base, and 2 bases stayed unmatched.

The V gene is TRBV6-1, the J gene TRBJ2-7, with D maybe TRBD2 (5 bases). The CDR3 is 16 residues long. CDR1 and CDR2 (germline): MNHNS, SASEGT. Trimming shortened V by 2 bases and J by 5 bases, and 19 bases separated the two germline ends. This CDR3 reads CASSEFLGVEWDEQYF. The CDR3 nucleotides read TGTGCCAGCAGTGAATTTTTGGGAGTAGAGTGGGACGAGCAGTACTTC.

This chain links TRBV6-6 with TRBJ2-1; 10 bases map to TRBD1. Germline CDR1 MNHNY, CDR2 SVGAGI (reference sequence). Trimming cost V 8 bases and J 12 bases; bases outside gene matches: 7. The CDR3 runs to 12 residues. The CDR3, as DNA: TGTGCCAGCGGACAGGGGGAGGATCCGCAGTTCTTC. This translates into CASGQGEDPQFF.

The V call is TRBV6-1, the J call TRBJ2-5; 11 bases are a match to TRBD1. The CDR3 has 16 residues. The V gene's germline CDR1 is MNHNS and CDR2 SASEGT. With V trimmed by 2 bases and J by 3 bases, 5 bases remained unmatched. The CDR3 is CASSEPWDRGEETQYF. In DNA, the CDR3 is TGTGCCAGCAGTGAACCCTGGGACAGGGGGGAAGAGACCCAGTACTTC.

The rearrangement links TRBV9 to TRBJ2-7; TRBD1 agrees at 7 bases. The J segment lost 1 base and the V segment lost 0 bases, leaving 7 bases of the junction unmatched. Germline values: CDR1 SGDLS, CDR2 YYNGEE. The CDR3 is made up of 16 amino acids. CDR3 loop: CASSVDRDRASYEQYF. The CDR3 DNA follows: TGTGCCAGCAGCGTAGATCGTGACAGGGCATCCTACGAGCAGTACTTC.

The chain links TRBV4-3 to TRBJ2-7; TRBD1 aligns across 8 bases. Germline V CDR1 and CDR2: LGHNA, YSLEER. The CDR3 has 15 amino acids. Trimming took 3 bases from V and 2 from J; bases not matched to a gene: 6. CDR3 nucleotide sequence: TGCGCCAGCAGCCAGAGGACAGGGTCTACCTACGAGCAGTACTTC. It translates to CASSQRTGSTYEQYF.

This chain joins TRBV4-1 and TRBJ2-7; D not resolved. Germline V lookup: CDR1 MGHRA, CDR2 YSYEKL. This CDR3 is 14 amino acids long. Between the trimmed V and J ends, which lost 0 bases and 3 bases, there was a span of 9 bases. Written as DNA, the CDR3 is TGCGCCAGCAGCCAAGATGTGACTTACTACGAGCAGTACTTC. Amino acid sequence: CASSQDVTYYEQYF.

The V and J genes are TRBV6-1 and TRBJ1-5, with TRBD1 matching over 10 bases. The CDR3 is 16 residues long. With V trimmed by 3 bases and J by 2 bases, 4 bases remained unmatched. Germline V gives CDR1 MNHNS, CDR2 SASEGT. The CDR3: CASSDLTGGGNQPQHF. CDR3 in DNA: TGTGCCAGCAGTGACCTGACAGGGGGCGGCAATCAGCCCCAGCATTTT.

J is TRBJ2-2 and V is TRBV19, with D perhaps TRBD2 (6 bases). This CDR3 contains 13 residues. Deletions cut 11 bases from V and 1 base from J, with 11 bases between. Germline V gene data show CDR1 as LNHDA and CDR2 as SQIVND (reference sequence). The CDR3 protein is CAFRDLNTGELFF. The CDR3 nucleotides read TGTGCCTTCCGGGACTTGAACACCGGGGAGCTGTTTTTT.

V gene TRBV27 combines with J gene TRBJ2-1, with D unclear. This CDR3 comprises 17 residues. Looked up from germline, CDR1 is MNHEY and CDR2 is SMNVEV (reference sequence). Trimming removed 6 bases from V and 0 bases from J, with 18 bases in between. CDR3 sequence reads: CASRATLDASSYNEQFF. The CDR3 nucleotides read TGTGCCAGCAGAGCGACCCTAGACGCAAGCTCCTACAATGAGCAGTTCTTC.

CDR3 nucleotides: TGTGCCAGCAGTTTCAGCTTCACTGGGGCCAACGTCCTGACTTTC. Its translation is CASSFSFTGANVLTF. J is TRBJ2-6 and V is TRBV27; D unresolved. Germline CDR1 reads MNHEY; CDR2 reads SMNVEV (reference sequence). V lost 3 bases to trimming and J lost 2 bases, with 8 bases between them. CDR3 length equals 15 residues. Combining the CDR3 with reference TRBV27 and TRBJ2-6 gives the whole variable domain EAQVTQNPRYLITVTGKKLTVTCSQNMNHEYMSWYRQDPGLGLRQIYYSMNVEVTDKGDVPEGYKVSRKEKRNFPLILESPSPNQTSLYFCASSFSFTGANVLTFGAGSRLTVL.

The chain employs TRBV12-5 and TRBJ2-1; 10 bases map to TRBD2. Germline CDR1 reads LGHNT; CDR2 reads FRNRAP. There are 16 residues in the CDR3. The junction had 7 bases not matched to a gene; V was cut back by 2 bases and J by 6 bases. The CDR3 sequence: CASGLTPGLASNEQFF. The DNA of the CDR3 is TGTGCTAGTGGTTTGACTCCGGGACTAGCGAGCAATGAGCAGTTCTTC.

The V gene is TRBV10-3, the J gene TRBJ2-7; the D is unclear. V was clipped by 3 bases and J by 5 bases, with 11 bases between them. The CDR3 is made up of 13 amino acids. Germline V gene sequence: CDR1 ENHRY, CDR2 SYGVKD. As DNA, the CDR3 is TGTGCCATCAGTGATACGGGCGCAGACGAGCAGTACTTC. Its translation is CAISDTGADEQYF.

As for this clone: In the same sample, other DNA sequences code for this CDR3. This chain links TRBV13 with TRBJ2-7; D is undetermined. The CDR3 has 12 residues. V was pared by 1 base and J by 4 bases, with 5 bases between. Germline V lookup: CDR1 PRHDT, CDR2 FYEKMQ (reference sequence). CDR3 residues: CASSLEGYEQYF. CDR3 bases: TGTGCCAGCAGCTTAGAGGGTTACGAGCAGTACTTC.

The chain uses TRBV4-1 and TRBJ2-7, with 12 positions matching TRBD1. V lost 3 bases to trimming and J lost 5 bases; unmatched junction nucleotides: 14. Germline-derived CDR1 and CDR2 are MGHRA and YSYEKL. The CDR3 contains 18 residues. In nucleotides, the CDR3 is TGCGCCAGCAGCCACTTGACGACCGGGACAGGGGGCTTGAACGAGCAGTACTTC. This gives the protein CASSHLTTGTGGLNEQYF.

CDR3 region: CASRDTGPDYEQYF. CDR3 nucleotides: TGTGCCAGCAGGGATACAGGGCCCGACTACGAGCAGTACTTC. The rearrangement uses TRBV2 and TRBJ2-7, with D perhaps matching TRBD1 (6 bases). The V and J ends lost 6 bases and 3 bases respectively, with 15 bases between them. The CDR3 extends over 14 amino acids. CDR1 and CDR2 (germline): SNHLY, FYNNEI.

The chain links TRBV5-1 to TRBJ2-7; D is uncertain. The CDR3 covers 16 residues. Trimming removed 4 bases from V and 4 bases from J, with 21 bases in between. CDR1 is SGHRS and CDR2 is YFSETQ in the germline V gene. CDR3 DNA: TGCGCCAGCAGCGCTCGCAGACAAAGCCCCATGTACGAGCAGTACTTC. Its translation: CASSARRQSPMYEQYF.